This T cell receptor beta chain was recorded in a study of tumor-infiltrating lymphocytes in oesophageal squamous cell carcinoma. V gave up 6 bases and J gave up 9 bases; unmatched junction bases: 16. The CDR3 loop spans 15 amino acids. The V gene's germline CDR1 is SGHVT and CDR2 SQSDAQ. TCRdb reanalysed the PCR reads using MiXCR and keeps one entry per CDR3 protein. Counted here are 13,000 or so distinct CDR3 sequences, roughly 55% occurring once; the ten biggest clones make up roughly a third. Source material: esophageal tumor tissue. The chain links TRBV7-4 to TRBJ2-5, with 7 bases fitting TRBD1. This sequence originates from a female donor with esophageal squamous cell carcinoma. CDR3 in amino acids: CASRPATGADGSQYF. CDR3 bases: TGTGCCAGCAGACCTGCTACAGGGGCGGATGGGTCCCAGTACTTC.